This TCR beta chain derives from a study of T cell responses to AZD1222 COVID-19 vaccine. Germline V gene lookup returns CDR1 MNHEY and CDR2 SVGAGI. J gave up 4 bases and V 10 bases, and 4 bases lay outside the gene matches. The CDR3 is 12 residues long. Measured with immunoSEQ multiplex PCR; TCRdb has only the in-frame clones, and not every one. The data show about 140,000 clones, roughly 89% seen once. The rearrangement links TRBV6-5 to TRBJ1-3; 7 bases line up with TRBD1. This TCR derives from an adult in good health. The material sequenced was peripheral blood, taken on day 0 of AZD1222 vaccination. CDR3 protein: CANSDRGNTIYF. CDR3 DNA sequence: TGTGCCAACTCGGACAGGGGAAACACCATATATTTT.